The 20 T cell receptor beta chains presented below share a single source sample, sequenced in a study of blood T cell repertoires in COVID-19 (dated by TCRdb to the early 2020s). Library preparation was by the immunoSEQ multiplex PCR assay. The table was pulled from immuneACCESS by TCRdb, which kept in-frame rearrangements only. Such tables lose some clones; where checked, under half of the loss comes from unresolved V genes, and the rest has no known cause. This sample holds 110,000 to 150,000 clones; roughly four fifths were observed only once. Of the sample, around 7.8% falls within the top ten clones. The specimen sequenced was peripheral blood. All receptors come from a human donor in a cohort sampled during active COVID-19.

This clone has more than one count but fewer than ten. The chain joins TRBV11-3 to TRBJ2-3; possibly TRBD1 for D (6 bases). The germline V and J ends were trimmed by 5 bases and 0 bases, with 12 bases remaining between them. The CDR3 length is 15 residues. Germline assignment: CDR1 SGHNT and CDR2 YENEEA. CDR3 nucleotide sequence: TGTGCCAGCAGCCCGGGTGGGGGCAGCACAGATACGCAGTATTTT. Translation gives CASSPGGGSTDTQYF.

The V gene is TRBV14, the J gene TRBJ1-5; D not resolved. V lost 4 bases to trimming and J lost 3 bases, with 7 bases between them. Germline CDR1 and CDR2: SGHDN and FVKESK. The CDR3 is 13 residues long. The CDR3 reads CASSPGHNQPQHF. In nucleotides, the CDR3 is TGTGCCAGCAGCCCAGGCCACAATCAGCCCCAGCATTTT.

The chain combines TRBV2 with TRBJ2-2; D is unclear. Germline values: CDR1 SNHLY, CDR2 FYNNEI. V was clipped by 6 bases and J by 0 bases, with 11 bases between them. The CDR3 consists of 15 residues. The CDR3 DNA sequence: TGTGCCAGCAGGGTAGACTTGGCGAACACCGGGGAGCTGTTTTTT. Amino acids: CASRVDLANTGELFF.

This chain uses TRBV5-8 with TRBJ1-6; TRBD1 matches at 7 bases. With V trimmed by 2 bases and J by 4 bases, 0 bases remained unmatched. Germline V gene data show CDR1 as SGHTS and CDR2 as YDEGEE. This CDR3 region has 14 residues. CDR3 DNA: TGTGCCAGCAGCTTACAGGGGTATAATTCACCCCTCCACTTT. Its translation: CASSLQGYNSPLHF.

This chain uses TRBV27 with TRBJ2-5, with D possibly matching TRBD2 (7 bases). Trimming left V 5 bases short and J 5 bases short, with 12 bases between. The CDR3 loop spans 13 amino acids. Germline V gene data show CDR1 as MNHEY and CDR2 as SMNVEV (reference sequence). The CDR3 nucleotides are TGTGCCAGCAGTGGGGGGGGCCGGGAGACCCAGTACTTC. As protein: CASSGGGRETQYF.

The V gene is TRBV2, the J gene TRBJ2-7; the match to TRBD1 covers 7 bases. CDR1 and CDR2 from the germline V gene are SNHLY and FYNNEI. The CDR3 loop spans 12 amino acids. J lost 5 bases, V lost 7 bases, and 5 bases had no gene match. CDR3 sequence: CASNRQGNEQYF. DNA for the CDR3: TGTGCCAGCAACCGACAGGGAAACGAGCAGTACTTC. Full variable domain (missing parts from reference TRBV2 and TRBJ2-7): EPEVTQTPSHQVTQMGQEVILRCVPISNHLYFYWYRQILGQKVEFLVSFYNNEISEKSEIFDDQFSVERPDGSNFTLKIRSTKLEDSAMYFCASNRQGNEQYFGPGTRLTVT.

This clone was recorded only once. The chain links TRBV5-1 to TRBJ1-1, with TRBD1 matching over 9 bases. Trimming at V came to 4 bases and at J to 5 bases, leaving 6 bases not matched to a gene. The CDR3 spans 14 residues. CDR1 and CDR2 from the germline V gene are SGHRS and YFSETQ. The CDR3 nucleotides read TGCGCCAGCAGCCTAGCCGGGACAGGGACTGAAGCTTTCTTT. This translates into CASSLAGTGTEAFF.

J is TRBJ1-1 and V is TRBV5-1; D may be TRBD1 (5 bases). CDR3 length: 16 residues. Germline CDR1 and CDR2: SGHRS and YFSETQ. Trimming pared 4 bases from V and 0 bases from J, leaving 16 bases between. The DNA of the CDR3 is TGCGCCAGCAGCCCCGGCGGGGGAGGGGTGAACACTGAAGCTTTCTTT. Protein sequence: CASSPGGGGVNTEAFF.

The V gene is TRBV15, the J gene TRBJ1-1; D gene ambiguous. Trimming left V 0 bases short and J 0 bases short, with 14 bases between. CDR1 and CDR2 (germline): LNHNV, YYDKDF (reference sequence). The CDR3 has 17 amino acids. The CDR3 DNA sequence: TGTGCCACCAGCAGAGATTGGTCGGGTACTTTGAACACTGAAGCTTTCTTT. Encoded protein: CATSRDWSGTLNTEAFF.

Of note for this clone: Germline and junction disagree at one end, which may indicate a read error. V and J are TRBV28 and TRBJ1-5; 9 nucleotides agree with TRBD1. The length of the CDR3 is 15 residues. Per germline, CDR1 MDHEN and CDR2 SYDVKM. CDR3 in amino acids: CASSFEGQGYQLQHF. DNA of the CDR3: TGTGCCAGCAGTTTTGAGGGACAGGGATATCAGCTCCAGCATTTT.

V is TRBV10-3 and J is TRBJ2-1, with 10 positions matching TRBD1. The V and J ends lost 3 bases and 6 bases, in that order; junction bases with no gene match: 5. There are 15 residues in the CDR3. Germline loops: CDR1 ENHRY, CDR2 SYGVKD. The CDR3 sequence: CAISDRQGAGNEQFF. CDR3 in DNA: TGTGCCATCAGTGACAGACAGGGGGCTGGCAATGAGCAGTTCTTC.

The rearrangement links TRBV11-3 to TRBJ2-5; TRBD2 matches 13 bases. V was clipped by 5 bases and J by 5 bases; unmatched bases: 8. The CDR3 consists of 16 residues. Germline CDR1 and CDR2: SGHNT and YENEEA. CDR3 sequence: CASSPRTSGGTETQYF. DNA of the CDR3: TGTGCCAGCAGCCCTAGGACTAGCGGGGGCACTGAGACCCAGTACTTC.

The rearrangement uses TRBV5-1 and TRBJ1-6; D perhaps matches TRBD1 (5 bases). The CDR3 runs to 17 residues. The V end was cut by 4 bases, the J end by 0 bases, with 14 bases between. Germline CDR1 reads SGHRS; CDR2 reads YFSETQ. The CDR3 sequence: CASSAAGPSSYNSPLHF. For the CDR3, the DNA is TGCGCCAGCAGCGCCGCGGGGCCTAGCTCCTATAATTCACCCCTCCACTTT.

This clone appeared a single time. The CDR3 region has the DNA TGTGCCAGCAGCTCCGGGACTAGCGTCACAGATACGCAGTATTTT. Encoded protein: CASSSGTSVTDTQYF. The chain carries TRBV5-6 and TRBJ2-3, with 10 nucleotides matching TRBD2. The CDR3 runs 15 residues. Germline CDR1 is SGHDT and CDR2 is YYEEEE. With 3 bases clipped from V and 2 bases from J, the junction kept 3 bases outside the gene matches. Full variable domain (rest looked up from reference TRBV5-6 and TRBJ2-3): DAGVTQSPTHLIKTRGQQVTLRCSPKSGHDTVSWYQQALGQGPQFIFQYYEEEERQRGNFPDRFSGHQFPNYSSELNVNALLLGDSALYLCASSSGTSVTDTQYFGPGTRLTVL.

The rearrangement links TRBV19 to TRBJ1-2; no definite D call. V was clipped by 0 bases and J by 6 bases, with 11 bases between them. The length of the CDR3 is 14 residues. CDR1 and CDR2 from the germline V gene are LNHDA and SQIVND (reference sequence). The CDR3 is CASSIDAATNGYTF. The CDR3 bases are TGTGCCAGTAGTATAGATGCGGCCACAAATGGCTACACCTTC. The full variable domain, completed using reference TRBV19 and TRBJ1-2, is DGGITQSPKYLFRKEGQNVTLSCEQNLNHDAMYWYRQDPGQGLRLIYYSQIVNDFQKGDIAEGYSVSREKKESFPLTVTSAQKNPTAFYLCASSIDAATNGYTFGSGTRLTVV.

The rearrangement links TRBV12-3 or TRBV12-4 to TRBJ1-2, with 9 bases lining up with TRBD1. The V segment lost 6 bases and the J segment 8 bases; nucleotides outside the gene matches: 7. CDR3 length: 13 residues. The CDR3 spells CASSLGQGNGYTF. In DNA, the CDR3 is TGTGCCAGCAGCTTGGGACAGGGTAACGGCTACACCTTC.

This clone appeared a few times. This rearrangement joins TRBV6-5 to TRBJ1-2; TRBD1 might be the D (6 bases). Germline V lookup: CDR1 MNHEY, CDR2 SVGAGI. Deletions cut 5 bases from V and 4 bases from J, with 11 bases between. The CDR3 consists of 13 residues. CDR3 nucleotide sequence: TGTGCCAGCAGTATCCAGGGGACCTATGGCTACACCTTC. Its translation is CASSIQGTYGYTF.

The rearrangement links TRBV5-1 to TRBJ2-5, with TRBD1 matching over 10 bases. The CDR3 has 15 amino acids. Looked up from germline, CDR1 is SGHRS and CDR2 is YFSETQ. With V trimmed by 4 bases and J by 5 bases, 8 bases remained unmatched. The CDR3 region has the DNA TGCGCCAGCAGCGGTGGACAGGGGGATTGGGAGACCCAGTACTTC. Protein: CASSGGQGDWETQYF.

The J gene is TRBJ2-7, the V gene TRBV6-5, with 11 nucleotides matching TRBD1. The CDR3 runs 15 residues. Germline V gene lookup returns CDR1 MNHEY and CDR2 SVGAGI. V was pared by 4 bases and J by 6 bases, with 8 bases of the junction left unmatched. CDR3 protein: CASSSGTGGLFEQYF. The CDR3, as DNA: TGTGCCAGCAGTTCCGGGACAGGGGGACTGTTCGAGCAGTACTTC.

This clone was seen only a few times. In DNA, the CDR3 is TGTGCCAGTCGACTTTCCTCGGGGTACGAGCAGTACTTC. Its protein is CASRLSSGYEQYF. The chain joins TRBV2 to TRBJ2-7; D is perhaps TRBD2 (5 bases). The germline CDR1 and CDR2 sequences are SNHLY and FYNNEI. The CDR3 consists of 13 residues. Trimming stripped 9 bases from V and 4 bases from J, with 16 bases between.